One sample yielded the 5 T cell receptor beta chains listed below, sequenced in a study of cytomegalovirus exposure and HLA in healthy donors (dated by TCRdb to 2015 to 2018). Library preparation used the immunoSEQ multiplex PCR assay. A mixture of 60 forward primers for TCR Vbeta segments and 13 reverse primers for TCR Jbeta segments was used in the multiplex PCR. TCRdb limited this immuneACCESS table to in-frame rearrangements with V and J called. A share of clones is missing; checked studies link under half to unresolved V genes, and the rest is unexplained. A total of around 130,000 clones appear in this sample, 80% of them only once. Around 4.1% of the sample is in the top ten clones. Material for sequencing was PBMCs. The receptors here all came from a woman between 40 and 55 years old in good health and CMV-seronegative.

In its sample, this clone was seen a few times. This sequence joins TRBV6-5 and TRBJ2-6; D not certain. V lost 4 bases and J 1 base, leaving 5 bases between the germline ends. Germline CDR1 and CDR2: MNHEY and SVGAGI. The CDR3 runs 14 residues. The CDR3 sequence is CASSSGSGANVLTF. The CDR3 nucleotides read TGTGCCAGCAGTTCAGGATCTGGGGCCAACGTCCTGACTTTC.

CDR3 sequence (DNA): TGTGCCAGCAGCTTAGCCCCCGGGGTAGAGACCCAGTACTTC. Translating gives CASSLAPGVETQYF. The chain has TRBV7-6 and TRBJ2-5; possibly TRBD2 for D (5 bases). Germline V gene data show CDR1 as SGHVS and CDR2 as FNYEAQ. This CDR3 has 14 amino acids. V was clipped by 0 bases and J by 4 bases, with 9 bases between them.

This CDR3 is CASSIGSGWDTQYF. As DNA, the CDR3 is TGTGCCAGTAGTATAGGGAGCGGATGGGATACGCAGTATTTT. The chain carries TRBV19 and TRBJ2-3, with D perhaps matching TRBD2 (5 bases). This CDR3 is built from 14 residues. Germline V lookup: CDR1 LNHDA, CDR2 SQIVND (reference sequence). The V end lost 1 base, the J end lost 6 bases, and 11 bases lay between the germline ends.

The chain links TRBV4-1 to TRBJ1-6; D perhaps matches TRBD1 (5 bases). The length of the CDR3 is 15 residues. Trimming removed 4 bases at V and 6 bases at J, with 13 bases between. CDR1 is MGHRA and CDR2 is YSYEKL in the germline V gene. This chain's CDR3 is CASSLTQGVNSPLHF. CDR3 bases: TGCGCCAGCAGCCTAACCCAGGGTGTTAATTCACCCCTCCACTTT.

The rearrangement uses TRBV9 and TRBJ1-1; tentatively, D is TRBD1 (6 bases). CDR1 and CDR2 from the germline V gene are SGDLS and YYNGEE. The CDR3 length is 15 residues. V was pared by 4 bases and J by 0 bases, with 13 bases between. As DNA, the CDR3 is TGTGCCAGCAGCCCGCGGACAGACATGAACACTGAAGCTTTCTTT. Amino acids: CASSPRTDMNTEAFF.